This TCR beta chain was documented in a study of CD8 T cells in Susac syndrome. Between the trimmed V and J ends, which lost 7 bases and 6 bases, there was a span of 9 bases. CDR3 length: 11 amino acids. CDR1 and CDR2 (germline): SQVTM, ANQGSEA. Random hexamers served to reverse transcribe roughly 0.45 to 1 ug RNA. TCRdb itself ran the immunoSEQ multiplex PCR reads through MiXCR, one entry per CDR3 protein. The sample carries 150,000 to 200,000 distinct CDR3 sequences, approximately 93% recorded once. Sequencing of TCR beta was performed on blood CD8+ T cells and on blood CD4+ T cells. The rearrangement links TRBV29-1 to TRBJ2-2; no definite D call. The receptor was isolated from a human donor in good health. The sequenced sample was CD4+ T cells from PBMCs. The CDR3 here is CSGRLAGELFF. The CDR3 DNA follows: TGCAGCGGCCGCCTCGCCGGGGAGCTGTTTTTT.